The present entry profiles one T cell receptor (beta chain) with its context. The antigen remains unidentified. This record comes from a study of T cell repertoires in cytomegalovirus infection. Study context: Based on public TCR beta signatures, there were indications of CMV infection and of a matching HLA type. General study results and limits: The study identified carriers of CMV plus the relevant HLA from cumulative public TCR beta family frequency. Across the ex vivo response, the dominant clonotypes were HLA-C-restricted CMV-specific TCR beta clonotypes.

V was pared by 5 bases and J by 0 bases, with 16 bases between. This CDR3 has 16 residues. Germline V CDR1 and CDR2: MNHNY, SVGAGI (reference sequence). TCRdb fed the reads into MiXCR, producing one record per CDR3 protein. The table lists roughly 920,000 distinct CDR3 sequences, 25% to 40% of them singletons. This clonotype was obtained from a human donor in good health (CMV status not recorded). Some clones in this sample may be carry-over from other donors' samples. The material was cultured CD8+ T cells from PBMCs, obtained from culture after CMV antigen stimulation. The J gene is TRBJ2-5, the V gene TRBV6-6; D might be TRBD1 or TRBD2, each matching 5 bases. In nucleotides, the CDR3 is TGTGCCAGCAGTGTTGTTCTGGGACCGTACCAAGAGACCCAGTACTTC. Encoded protein: CASSVVLGPYQETQYF.